The rows below give T cell receptor beta chains drawn from one sample of a study of blood T cell repertoires in COVID-19. The assay was immunoSEQ multiplex PCR, and TCRdb's table has in-frame clones only and misses some. The sample comprises a few hundred thousand clones, about 88% of which are singletons, and 3.6% rests with the top ten. Source material: peripheral blood. Receptors originate from a young man with active or convalescent COVID-19. Each CDR3 is given with its conserved first and last residue. The D gene is left open where the match is weak.

d_call,v_call,j_call,cdr3_nt,cdr3_aa
TRBD1,TRBV6-1,TRBJ1-1,TGTGCCAGCAGCCGGCCGGACAGGGGGCAAACTGAAGCTTTCTTT,CASSRPDRGQTEAFF
-,TRBV19,TRBJ1-1,TGTGCCAGTAGTATCGGCCTACATGGCCCGGTAGCGGCTTTCTTT,CASSIGLHGPVAAFF
-,TRBV5-1,TRBJ2-5,TGCGCCAGCAGCTTGGATCCCGGGGAGACCCAGTACTTC,CASSLDPGETQYF
-,TRBV7-2,TRBJ1-2,TGTGCCAGCAGCTTAGAGGCAGGACACATCTATGGCTACACCTTC,CASSLEAGHIYGYTF
-,TRBV12-3/TRBV12-4,TRBJ2-7,TGTGCCAGTCTTTTTCGGGGCGAGCAGTACTTC,CASLFRGEQYF
TRBD2,TRBV5-8,TRBJ2-5,TGTGCCAGCAGCTCCGTCGGGGGGGAGACCCAGTACTTC,CASSSVGGETQYF
TRBD1,TRBV7-9,TRBJ2-7,TGTGCCAGCAGCTTTGCGGGACAGGGATACGAGCAGTACTTC,CASSFAGQGYEQYF
-,TRBV7-6,TRBJ1-1,TGTGCCAGCGGTCAGGGGAACACTGAAGCTTTCTTT,CASGQGNTEAFF
-,TRBV19,TRBJ1-1,TGTGCCAGTAGTATAGATAGGGGAGGGTGGTCGACTGAAGCTTTCTTT,CASSIDRGGWSTEAFF
-,TRBV7-9,TRBJ2-3,TGTGCCAGCAGCTTTACAGGCAAAGTAGATACGCAGTATTTT,CASSFTGKVDTQYF
-,TRBV5-1,TRBJ2-5,TGCGCCAGCAGCTTGATGGGGTCGGGGGAGACCCAGTACTTC,CASSLMGSGETQYF
-,TRBV19,TRBJ1-5,TGTGCCAGTAGAAGAGGTGGTAGCAATCAGCCCCAGCATTTT,CASRRGGSNQPQHF
-,TRBV7-3,TRBJ1-1,TGTGCCAGCAGCGTTACAGTGAACACTGAAGCTTTCTTT,CASSVTVNTEAFF
-,TRBV12-3/TRBV12-4,TRBJ2-7,TGTGCCAGCAGCTCCGAGGGCCGGGGTGAGCAGTACTTC,CASSSEGRGEQYF
TRBD1,TRBV13,TRBJ2-7,TGTGCCAGCAGCCCCGAAAAGGGACAGGGTTACGAGCAGTACTTC,CASSPEKGQGYEQYF
TRBD1,TRBV24-1,TRBJ2-3,TGTGCCACCAGTGATGACCGGACAGGGACGGGCACAGATACGCAGTATTTT,CATSDDRTGTGTDTQYF
TRBD1,TRBV29-1,TRBJ1-3,TGCAGCGTTTCCGACAGGGATTATCTGGGGAGGCACACCATATATTTT,CSVSDRDYLGRHTIYF
-,TRBV7-6,TRBJ1-3,TGTGCCAGCAGCTTAGTACCTATACAGGGAACTGGAAACACCATATATTTT,CASSLVPIQGTGNTIYF